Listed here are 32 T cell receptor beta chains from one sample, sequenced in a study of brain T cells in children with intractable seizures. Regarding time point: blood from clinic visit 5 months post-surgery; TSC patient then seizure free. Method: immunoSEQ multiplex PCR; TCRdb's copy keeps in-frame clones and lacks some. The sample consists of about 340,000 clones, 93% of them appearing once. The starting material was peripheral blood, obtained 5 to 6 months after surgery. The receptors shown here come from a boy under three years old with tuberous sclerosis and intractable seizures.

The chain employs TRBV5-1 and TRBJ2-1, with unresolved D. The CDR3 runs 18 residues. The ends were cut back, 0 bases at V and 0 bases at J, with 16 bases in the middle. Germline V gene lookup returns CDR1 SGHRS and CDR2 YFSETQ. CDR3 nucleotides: TGCGCCAGCAGCTTGGAAAGAGGTCAGAAACGCTCCTACAATGAGCAGTTCTTC. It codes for CASSLERGQKRSYNEQFF.

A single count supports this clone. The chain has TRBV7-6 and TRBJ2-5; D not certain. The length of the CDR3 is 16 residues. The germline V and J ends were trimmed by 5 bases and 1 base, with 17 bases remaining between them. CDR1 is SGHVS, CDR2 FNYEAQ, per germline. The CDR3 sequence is CASSIPIPQGQETQYF. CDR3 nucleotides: TGTGCCAGCAGCATACCAATACCCCAAGGCCAAGAGACCCAGTACTTC.

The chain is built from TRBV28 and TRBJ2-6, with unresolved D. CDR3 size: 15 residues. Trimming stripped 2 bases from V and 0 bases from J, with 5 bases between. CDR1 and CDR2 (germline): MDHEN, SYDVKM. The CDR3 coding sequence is TGTGCCAGCAGTTTACCAGTCTCTGGGGCCAACGTCCTGACTTTC. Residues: CASSLPVSGANVLTF.

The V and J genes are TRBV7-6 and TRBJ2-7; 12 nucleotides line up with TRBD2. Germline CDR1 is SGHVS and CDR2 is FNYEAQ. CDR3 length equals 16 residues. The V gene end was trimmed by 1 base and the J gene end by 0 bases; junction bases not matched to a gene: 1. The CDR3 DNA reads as TGTGCCAGCAGCTTAGGGACTAGCGGGGCCTCCTACGAGCAGTACTTC. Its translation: CASSLGTSGASYEQYF.

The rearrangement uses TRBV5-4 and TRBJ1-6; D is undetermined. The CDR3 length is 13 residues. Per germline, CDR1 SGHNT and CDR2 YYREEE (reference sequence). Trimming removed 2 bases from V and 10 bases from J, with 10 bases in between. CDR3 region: CASSFGGWSPLHF. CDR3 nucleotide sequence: TGTGCCAGCAGCTTTGGAGGATGGTCACCCCTCCACTTT.

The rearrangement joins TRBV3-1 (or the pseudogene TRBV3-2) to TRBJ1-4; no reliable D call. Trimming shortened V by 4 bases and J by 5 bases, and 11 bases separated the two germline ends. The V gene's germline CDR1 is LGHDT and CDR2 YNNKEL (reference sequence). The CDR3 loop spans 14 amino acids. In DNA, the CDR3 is TGTGCCAGCAGCCGAATCCGGAGCAATGAAAAACTGTTTTTT. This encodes CASSRIRSNEKLFF.

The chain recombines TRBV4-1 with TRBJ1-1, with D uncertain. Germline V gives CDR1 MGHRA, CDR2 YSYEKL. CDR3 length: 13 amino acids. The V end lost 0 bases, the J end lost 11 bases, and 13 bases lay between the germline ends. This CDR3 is CASSQERWGRAFF. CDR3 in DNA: TGCGCCAGCAGCCAAGAGCGATGGGGTCGGGCTTTCTTT.

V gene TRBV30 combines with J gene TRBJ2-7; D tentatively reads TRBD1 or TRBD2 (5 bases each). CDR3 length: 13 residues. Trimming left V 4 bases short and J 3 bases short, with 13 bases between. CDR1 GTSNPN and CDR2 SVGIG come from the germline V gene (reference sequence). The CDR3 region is CAWTVGVGYEQYF. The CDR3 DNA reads TGTGCCTGGACGGTGGGGGTGGGCTACGAGCAGTACTTC. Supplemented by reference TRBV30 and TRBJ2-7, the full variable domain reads SQTIHQWPATLVQPVGSPLSLECTVEGTSNPNLYWYRQAAGRGLQLLFYSVGIGQISSEVPQNLSASRPQDRQFILSSKKLLLSDSGFYLCAWTVGVGYEQYFGPGTRLTVT.

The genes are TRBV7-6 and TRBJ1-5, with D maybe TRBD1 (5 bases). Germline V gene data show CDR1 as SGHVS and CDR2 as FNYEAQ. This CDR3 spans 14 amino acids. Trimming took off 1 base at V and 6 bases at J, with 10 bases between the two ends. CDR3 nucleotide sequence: TGTGCCAGCAGCTTAGAGGAAGGGGTTCAGCCCCAGCATTTT. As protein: CASSLEEGVQPQHF.

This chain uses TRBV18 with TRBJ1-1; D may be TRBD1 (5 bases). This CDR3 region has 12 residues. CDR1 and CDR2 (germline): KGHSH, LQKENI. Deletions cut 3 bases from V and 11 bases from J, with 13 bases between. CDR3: CASSPGDSRAFF. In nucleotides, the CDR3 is TGTGCCAGCTCACCGGGAGACAGTCGCGCTTTCTTT.

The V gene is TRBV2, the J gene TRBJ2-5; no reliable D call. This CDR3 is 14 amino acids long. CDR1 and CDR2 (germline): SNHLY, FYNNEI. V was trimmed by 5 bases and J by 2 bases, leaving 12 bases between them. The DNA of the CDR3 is TGTGCCAGCAGTAGGCCCCTTAAACAAGAGACCCAGTACTTC. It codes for CASSRPLKQETQYF.

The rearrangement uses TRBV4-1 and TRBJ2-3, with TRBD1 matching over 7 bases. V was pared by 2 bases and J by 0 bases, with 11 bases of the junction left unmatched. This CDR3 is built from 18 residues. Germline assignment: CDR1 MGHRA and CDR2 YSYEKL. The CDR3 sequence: CASSQQGVALLSTDTQYF. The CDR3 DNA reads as TGCGCCAGCAGCCAACAGGGGGTAGCCCTCCTCAGCACAGATACGCAGTATTTT.

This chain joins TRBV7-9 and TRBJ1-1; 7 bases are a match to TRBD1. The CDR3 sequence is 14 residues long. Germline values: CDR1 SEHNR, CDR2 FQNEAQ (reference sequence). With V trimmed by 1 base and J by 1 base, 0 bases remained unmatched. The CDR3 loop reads CASSLGDRNTEAFF. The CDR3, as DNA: TGTGCCAGCAGCTTAGGGGACAGGAACACTGAAGCTTTCTTT.

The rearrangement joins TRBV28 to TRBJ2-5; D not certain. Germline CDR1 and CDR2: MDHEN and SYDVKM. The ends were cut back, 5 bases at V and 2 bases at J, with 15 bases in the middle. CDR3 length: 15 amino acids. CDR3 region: CASSTAESRQETQYF. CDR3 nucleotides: TGTGCCAGCAGTACCGCGGAAAGTAGGCAAGAGACCCAGTACTTC.

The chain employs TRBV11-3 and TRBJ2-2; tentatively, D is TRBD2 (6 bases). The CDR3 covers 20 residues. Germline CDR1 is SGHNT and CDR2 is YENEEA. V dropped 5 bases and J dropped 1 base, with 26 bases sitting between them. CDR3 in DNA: TGTGCCAGCAGCCTCCGGCTGGGACTTAAGCCAGCGGGGAACACCGGGGAGCTGTTTTTT. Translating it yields CASSLRLGLKPAGNTGELFF.

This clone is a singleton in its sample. The DNA for the CDR3 is TGTGCCAGCAGTGAATCAGGGAACACTGAAGCTTTCTTT. Its translation is CASSESGNTEAFF. The gene calls are TRBV25-1 and TRBJ1-1; D not certain. Looked up from germline, CDR1 is MGHDK and CDR2 is SYGVNS. The CDR3 loop spans 13 amino acids. V lost 1 base, J lost 1 base, and 4 bases lay in between.

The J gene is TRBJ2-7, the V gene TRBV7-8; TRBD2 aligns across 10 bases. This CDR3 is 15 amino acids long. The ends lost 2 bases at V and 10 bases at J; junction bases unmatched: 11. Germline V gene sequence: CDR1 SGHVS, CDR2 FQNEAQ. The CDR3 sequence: CASSLRGALAGDQYF. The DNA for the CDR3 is TGTGCCAGCAGCTTAAGAGGTGCGCTAGCGGGAGATCAGTACTTC. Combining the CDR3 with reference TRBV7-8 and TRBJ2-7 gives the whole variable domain GAGVSQSPRYKVAKRGQDVALRCDPISGHVSLFWYQQALGQGPEFLTYFQNEAQLDKSGLPSDRFFAERPEGSVSTLKIQRTQQEDSAVYLCASSLRGALAGDQYFGPGTRLTVT.

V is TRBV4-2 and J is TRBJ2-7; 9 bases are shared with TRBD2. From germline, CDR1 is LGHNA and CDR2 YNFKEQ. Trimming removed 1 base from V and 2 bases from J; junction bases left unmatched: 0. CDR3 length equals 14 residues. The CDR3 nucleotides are TGTGCCAGCAGCCAAGTAGCGGGAGCCTACGAGCAGTACTTC. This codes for CASSQVAGAYEQYF.

Here the CDR3 DNA reads TGTGCCAGCAGTCCACTACACAGGGGGCGAAAGAACACTGAAGCTTTCTTT. Translating gives CASSPLHRGRKNTEAFF. The chain combines TRBV28 with TRBJ1-1, with 9 bases lining up with TRBD1. The CDR3 sequence is 17 residues long. The junction had 11 bases not matched to a gene; V was cut back by 5 bases and J by 1 base. Germline V gene lookup returns CDR1 MDHEN and CDR2 SYDVKM.

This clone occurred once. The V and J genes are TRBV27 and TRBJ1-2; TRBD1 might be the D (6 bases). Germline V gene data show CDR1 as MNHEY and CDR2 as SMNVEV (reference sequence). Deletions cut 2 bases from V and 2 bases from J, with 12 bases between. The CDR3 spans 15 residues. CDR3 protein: CASSLNGGQNYGYTF. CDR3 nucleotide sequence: TGTGCCAGCAGTTTAAATGGGGGGCAGAACTATGGCTACACCTTC.

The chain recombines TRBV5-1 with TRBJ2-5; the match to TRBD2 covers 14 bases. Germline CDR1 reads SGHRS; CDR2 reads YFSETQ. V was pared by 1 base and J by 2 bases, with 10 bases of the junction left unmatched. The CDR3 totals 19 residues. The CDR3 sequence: CASSLTPPGLAGVQETQYF. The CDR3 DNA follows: TGCGCCAGCAGCTTGACTCCCCCGGGACTAGCGGGGGTTCAAGAGACCCAGTACTTC.

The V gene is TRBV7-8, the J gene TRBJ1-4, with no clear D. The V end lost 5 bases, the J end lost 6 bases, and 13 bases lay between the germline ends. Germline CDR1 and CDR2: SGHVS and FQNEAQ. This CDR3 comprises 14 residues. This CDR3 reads CASSPRHLDEKLFF. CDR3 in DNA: TGTGCCAGCAGCCCGAGGCATCTTGATGAAAAACTGTTTTTT.

The CDR3 loop is CASSRSGGPIDEQYF. The CDR3 nucleotides are TGCGCCAGCAGTAGGAGCGGGGGCCCCATCGACGAGCAGTACTTC. The gene calls are TRBV4-1 and TRBJ2-7; 8 bases are a match to TRBD2. The CDR3 has 15 amino acids. The V gene end was trimmed by 6 bases and the J gene end by 5 bases; junction bases not matched to a gene: 12. CDR1 and CDR2 (germline): MGHRA, YSYEKL.

CDR3 protein: CASSQERGGHGYTF. CDR3 sequence (DNA): TGTGCCAGCAGCCAAGAAAGGGGGGGGCATGGCTACACCTTC. The chain couples TRBV3-1 (or the pseudogene TRBV3-2) to TRBJ1-2, with a tentative D call TRBD1 (6 bases). CDR3 length: 14 residues. CDR1 is LGHDT and CDR2 is YNNKEL in the germline V gene (reference sequence). Trimming shortened V by 0 bases and J by 6 bases, and 11 bases separated the two germline ends.

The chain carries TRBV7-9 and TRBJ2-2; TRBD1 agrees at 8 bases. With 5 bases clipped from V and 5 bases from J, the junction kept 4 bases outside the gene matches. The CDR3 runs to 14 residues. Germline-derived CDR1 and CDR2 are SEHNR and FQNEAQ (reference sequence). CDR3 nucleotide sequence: TGTGCCAGCAGCAGGGACAGGCCTACCGGGGAGCTGTTTTTT. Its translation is CASSRDRPTGELFF.

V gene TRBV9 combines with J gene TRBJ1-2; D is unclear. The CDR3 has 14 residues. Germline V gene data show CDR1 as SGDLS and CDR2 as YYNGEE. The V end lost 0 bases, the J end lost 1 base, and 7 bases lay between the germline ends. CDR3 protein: CASSVAGFNYGYTF. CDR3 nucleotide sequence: TGTGCCAGCAGCGTAGCTGGGTTTAACTATGGCTACACCTTC.

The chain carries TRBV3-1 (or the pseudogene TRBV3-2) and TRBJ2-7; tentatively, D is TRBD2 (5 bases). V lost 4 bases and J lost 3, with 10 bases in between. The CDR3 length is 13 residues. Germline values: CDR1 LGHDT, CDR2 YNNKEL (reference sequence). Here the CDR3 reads CASSLLEGYEQYF. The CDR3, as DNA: TGTGCCAGCAGCCTCCTAGAGGGCTACGAGCAGTACTTC.

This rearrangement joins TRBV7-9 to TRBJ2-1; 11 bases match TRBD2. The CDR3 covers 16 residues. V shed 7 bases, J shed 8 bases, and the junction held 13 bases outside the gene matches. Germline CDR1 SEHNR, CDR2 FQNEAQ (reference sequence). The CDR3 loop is CASTLPLAGDGDEQFF. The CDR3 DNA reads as TGTGCCAGCACCCTCCCACTAGCGGGAGATGGGGATGAGCAGTTCTTC.

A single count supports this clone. The DNA of the CDR3 is TGTGCCTGGAGTACCGAAAAATTGACTAGCGGGAGGGACTACAATGAGCAGTTCTTC. Encoded protein: CAWSTEKLTSGRDYNEQFF. This chain links TRBV30 with TRBJ2-1; 14 bases line up with TRBD2. The CDR3 contains 19 residues. Germline V gene sequence: CDR1 GTSNPN, CDR2 SVGIG (reference sequence). The ends lost 2 bases at V and 3 bases at J; junction bases unmatched: 12.

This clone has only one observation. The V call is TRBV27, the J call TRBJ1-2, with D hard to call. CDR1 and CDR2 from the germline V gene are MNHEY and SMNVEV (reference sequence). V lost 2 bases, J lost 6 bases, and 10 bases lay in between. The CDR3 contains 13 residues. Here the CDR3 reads CASSLGQGNGYTF. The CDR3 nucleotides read TGTGCCAGCAGTTTAGGGCAAGGAAATGGCTACACCTTC.

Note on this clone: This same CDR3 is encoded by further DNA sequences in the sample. As DNA, the CDR3 is TGTGCCAGCAGCGTAGATGGCTCCAATCAGCCCCAGCATTTT. The encoded protein is CASSVDGSNQPQHF. The chain carries TRBV9 and TRBJ1-5; D is uncertain. The CDR3 extends over 14 amino acids. The germline V gene has CDR1 SGDLS and CDR2 YYNGEE. The V end was cut by 0 bases, the J end by 3 bases, with 7 bases between. Filled out from reference TRBV9 and TRBJ1-5, the complete variable domain reads DSGVTQTPKHLITATGQRVTLRCSPRSGDLSVYWYQQSLDQGLQFLIQYYNGEERAKGNILERFSAQQFPDLHSELNLSSLELGDSALYFCASSVDGSNQPQHFGDGTRLSIL.

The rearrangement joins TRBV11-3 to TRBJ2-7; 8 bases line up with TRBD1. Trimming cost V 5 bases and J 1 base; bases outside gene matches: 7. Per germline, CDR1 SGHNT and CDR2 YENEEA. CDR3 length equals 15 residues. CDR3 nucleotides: TGTGCCAGCAGCGGACAGGGTACTTCGTCCTACGAGCAGTACTTC. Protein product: CASSGQGTSSYEQYF.